The clone carrying this T cell receptor beta chain was picked up a small number of times. This specimen comes from a study of tumor-infiltrating lymphocytes in localized non-small cell lung cancer. Germline V lookup: CDR1 MNHEY, CDR2 SVGAGI. The CDR3 sequence is 15 residues long. V gave up 0 bases and J gave up 1 base; unmatched junction bases: 3. TCRdb's table, derived via immunoSEQ multiplex PCR, lists solely in-frame clones and lacks some. The sample records about 12,000 clones, 78% being singletons. The sample taken for sequencing was lung tumor tissue. The source of this sequence is a human donor with non-small cell lung cancer. The rearrangement uses TRBV6-5 and TRBJ2-7; 7 nucleotides align to TRBD2. The CDR3 DNA is TGTGCCAGCAGTTACTCTAGCGGGCTTTCCTACGAGCAGTACTTC. It is translated as CASSYSSGLSYEQYF.